This T cell receptor beta chain emerged from a study of blood T cells in healthy people across ages. Regarding the study as a whole: In older individuals, TCR beta diversity per million T cells was lower, falling roughly linearly with age.

This CDR3 contains 15 residues. Germline V lookup: CDR1 MGHRA, CDR2 YSYEKL. V lost 3 bases, J lost 7 bases, and 9 bases stayed unmatched. A second PCR, run for roughly 7 to 11 cycles, used a sample-barcoded 5' primer plus a J-beta primer mix. TCRdb used MiXCR to reprocess the 5' RACE reads, holding one entry per CDR3 protein. This sample carries around 1.5 million distinct CDR3 sequences, roughly a third of them seen once, and the ten largest clones take approximately 10%. This clonotype was detected a few times. The target antigen is unknown. This sequence was found in a woman younger than 45 in good health. Sequencing was performed on blood. This sequence joins TRBV4-1 and TRBJ2-1; 7 positions match TRBD1. In DNA form, the CDR3 reads TGCGCCAGCAGCCAGATTGGGGACAGATTAAATGAGCAGTTCTTC. Its translation is CASSQIGDRLNEQFF.